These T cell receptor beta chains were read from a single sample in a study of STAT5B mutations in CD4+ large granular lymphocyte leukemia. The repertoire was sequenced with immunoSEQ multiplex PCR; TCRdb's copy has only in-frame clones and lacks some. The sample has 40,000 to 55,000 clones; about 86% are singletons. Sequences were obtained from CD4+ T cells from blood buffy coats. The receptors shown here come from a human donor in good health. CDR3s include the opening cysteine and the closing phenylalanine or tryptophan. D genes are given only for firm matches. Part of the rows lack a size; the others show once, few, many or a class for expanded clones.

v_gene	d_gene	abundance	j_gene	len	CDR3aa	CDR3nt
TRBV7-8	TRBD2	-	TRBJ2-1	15	CASSPSSGVTNEQFF	TGTGCCAGCAGCCCTTCTAGCGGGGTAACCAATGAGCAGTTCTTC
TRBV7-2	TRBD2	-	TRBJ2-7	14	CASSLSSGAYEQYF	TGTGCCAGCAGCTTATCTAGCGGAGCCTACGAGCAGTACTTC
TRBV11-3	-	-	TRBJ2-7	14	CASSLGPSSYEQYF	TGTGCCAGCAGCTTGGGACCGAGCTCCTACGAGCAGTACTTC
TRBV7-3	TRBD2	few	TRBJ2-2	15	CASSRGLANTGELFF	TGTGCCAGCAGCCGAGGACTAGCGAACACCGGGGAGCTGTTTTTT
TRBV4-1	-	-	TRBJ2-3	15	CASSQDGAARDTQYF	TGCGCCAGCAGCCAAGATGGGGCAGCCAGGGATACGCAGTATTTT
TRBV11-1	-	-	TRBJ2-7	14	CASSRTGNPYEQYF	TGTGCCAGCAGCAGAACAGGGAATCCCTACGAGCAGTACTTC
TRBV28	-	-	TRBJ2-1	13	CASGGDSYNEQFF	TGTGCCAGTGGGGGAGACAGCTACAATGAGCAGTTCTTC
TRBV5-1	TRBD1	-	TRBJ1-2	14	CASSLGQGAEGYTF	TGCGCCAGCAGCTTGGGACAGGGGGCGGAGGGCTACACCTTC
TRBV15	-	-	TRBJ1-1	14	CATSRAGGYTEAFF	TGTGCCACCAGCAGAGCGGGGGGATACACTGAAGCTTTCTTT
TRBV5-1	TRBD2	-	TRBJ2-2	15	CASSSGTSGTGELFF	TGCGCCAGCAGCTCCGGGACTAGCGGGACCGGGGAGCTGTTTTTT
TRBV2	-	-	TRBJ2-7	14	CASSEGERSHEQYF	TGTGCCAGCAGTGAAGGCGAGCGCTCCCACGAGCAGTACTTC
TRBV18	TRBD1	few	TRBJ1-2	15	CASSPPPGGNYGYTF	TGTGCCAGCTCACCACCTCCAGGGGGCAACTATGGCTACACCTTC
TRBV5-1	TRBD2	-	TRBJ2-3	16	CASRGLAGGPADTQYF	TGCGCCAGCAGGGGACTAGCGGGAGGGCCGGCAGATACGCAGTATTTT
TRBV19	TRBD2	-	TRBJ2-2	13	CAHGSGRTGELFF	TGTGCTCACGGGAGCGGGAGAACCGGGGAGCTGTTTTTT
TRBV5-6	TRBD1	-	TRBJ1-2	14	CASSLVQGNYGYTF	TGTGCCAGCAGCTTGGTACAGGGGAACTATGGCTACACCTTC
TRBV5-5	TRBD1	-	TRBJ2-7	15	CASSSTDRGSYEQYF	TGTGCCAGCAGCTCGACCGACAGGGGATCCTACGAGCAGTACTTC
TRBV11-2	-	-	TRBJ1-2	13	CASSPDTNYGYTF	TGTGCCAGCAGCCCAGACACGAACTATGGCTACACCTTC
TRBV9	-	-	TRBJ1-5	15	CASSVTGNSNQPQHF	TGTGCCAGCAGCGTAACCGGCAATAGCAATCAGCCCCAGCATTTT
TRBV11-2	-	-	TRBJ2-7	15	CASSLAPNLAYEQYF	TGTGCCAGCAGCCTAGCGCCGAACTTGGCCTACGAGCAGTACTTC
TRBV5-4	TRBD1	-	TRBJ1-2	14	CASSGRDRVYGYTF	TGTGCCAGCAGTGGACGTGACAGGGTCTATGGCTACACCTTC
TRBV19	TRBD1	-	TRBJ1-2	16	CASSMGQGQGNYGYTF	TGTGCCAGTAGTATGGGGCAGGGACAGGGGAACTATGGCTACACCTTC
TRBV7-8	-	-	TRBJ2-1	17	CASSSGGAGGNYNEQFF	TGTGCCAGCAGCTCCGGAGGTGCAGGGGGGAACTACAATGAGCAGTTCTTC
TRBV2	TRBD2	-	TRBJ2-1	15	CASSDLAGAYNEQFF	TGTGCCAGCAGTGACCTAGCGGGAGCCTACAATGAGCAGTTCTTC
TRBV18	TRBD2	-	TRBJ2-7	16	CASSLSSGRYTGEQYF	TGTGCCAGCTCACTCTCTAGCGGGAGATACACGGGGGAGCAGTACTTC
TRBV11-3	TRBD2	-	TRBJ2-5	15	CASSLEGEGAETQYF	TGTGCCAGCAGCTTAGAGGGGGAGGGCGCGGAGACCCAGTACTTC
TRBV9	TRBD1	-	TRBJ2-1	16	CASSVGGTGGYNEQFF	TGTGCCAGCAGCGTAGGAGGGACAGGGGGTTACAATGAGCAGTTCTTC
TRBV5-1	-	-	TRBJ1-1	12	CASSFRDTEAFF	TGCGCCAGCAGCTTTCGAGACACTGAAGCTTTCTTT
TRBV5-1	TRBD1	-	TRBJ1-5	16	CASSLGTGGSNQPQHF	TGCGCCAGCAGCTTAGGGACAGGGGGGTCCAATCAGCCCCAGCATTTT
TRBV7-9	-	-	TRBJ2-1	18	CASSTRLTGGPEYNEQFF	TGTGCCAGCAGCACCCGGCTTACAGGAGGGCCAGAATACAATGAGCAGTTCTTC
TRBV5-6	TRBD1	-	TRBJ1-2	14	CASSLRDSYAGYTF	TGTGCCAGCAGCCTCCGGGACAGTTACGCGGGCTACACCTTC
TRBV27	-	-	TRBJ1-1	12	CASGSRGVEAFF	TGTGCCAGCGGGAGTCGCGGGGTTGAGGCTTTCTTT
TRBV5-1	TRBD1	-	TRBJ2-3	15	CASSKGQGSVDTQYF	TGCGCCAGCAGCAAAGGACAGGGGAGTGTAGATACGCAGTATTTT
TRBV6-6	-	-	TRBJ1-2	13	CASSYSRDGGYTF	TGTGCCAGCAGTTACTCGAGGGATGGAGGCTACACCTTC
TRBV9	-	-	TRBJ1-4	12	CASSGGQEKLFF	TGTGCCAGCAGCGGCGGACAGGAAAAACTGTTTTTT
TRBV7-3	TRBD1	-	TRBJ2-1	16	CASSRKSTGENNEQFF	TGTGCCAGCAGCCGCAAATCTACAGGGGAGAACAATGAGCAGTTCTTC
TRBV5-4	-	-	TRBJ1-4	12	CASSLAGEKLFF	TGTGCCAGCAGCTTGGCTGGGGAAAAACTGTTTTTT
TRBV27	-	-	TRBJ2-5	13	CASSSTYQETQYF	TGTGCCAGCAGTTCCACGTACCAAGAGACCCAGTACTTC
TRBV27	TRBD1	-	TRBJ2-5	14	CASSLGTGGETQYF	TGTGCCAGCAGTCTCGGGACAGGAGGAGAGACCCAGTACTTC
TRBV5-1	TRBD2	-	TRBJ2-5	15	CASSPLAGVQETQYF	TGCGCCAGCAGCCCTCTAGCGGGAGTCCAAGAGACCCAGTACTTC
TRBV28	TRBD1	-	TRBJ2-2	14	CASSLQGAAGELFF	TGTGCCAGCAGTTTACAGGGGGCGGCCGGGGAGCTGTTTTTT
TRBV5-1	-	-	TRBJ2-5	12	CASSRDLETQYF	TGCGCCAGCAGCAGGGACTTAGAGACCCAGTACTTC
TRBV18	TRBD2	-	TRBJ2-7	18	CASSGTSGNPSRAYEQYF	TGTGCCAGCTCGGGGACTAGCGGGAACCCCTCCCGGGCATACGAGCAGTACTTC
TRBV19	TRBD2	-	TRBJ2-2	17	CASSLAGGGMGTGELFF	TGTGCCAGTAGTCTAGCGGGAGGCGGTATGGGCACCGGGGAGCTGTTTTTT
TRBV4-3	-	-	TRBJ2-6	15	CASSPQPSGANVLTF	TGCGCCAGCAGCCCACAACCTTCTGGGGCCAACGTCCTGACTTTC
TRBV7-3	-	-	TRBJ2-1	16	CASSSKGGGGYNEQFF	TGTGCCAGCAGCTCCAAAGGGGGGGGCGGGTACAATGAGCAGTTCTTC
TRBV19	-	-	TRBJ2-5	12	CASSLSEETQYF	TGTGCCAGTAGTCTCTCGGAGGAGACCCAGTACTTC
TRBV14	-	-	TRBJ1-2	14	CASSQKVGDYGYTF	TGTGCCAGCAGCCAAAAGGTAGGTGACTATGGCTACACCTTC
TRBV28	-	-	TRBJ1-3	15	CASSPPRGSGNTIYF	TGTGCCAGCAGTCCCCCACGAGGGTCTGGAAACACCATATATTTT
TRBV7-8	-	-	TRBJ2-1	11	CASGYYNEQFF	TGTGCCAGCGGCTACTACAATGAGCAGTTCTTC